This is a list of T cell receptor beta chains from one sample in a study of blood T cell repertoires in COVID-19. Clones were sequenced by immunoSEQ multiplex PCR, and TCRdb holds only the in-frame ones, with some missing. There are around 300,000 clones in the sample; around 90% occur only once, and around 4.5% lies in the top ten. Material: PBMCs or T cells enriched from blood (not recorded which). The receptors come from a woman aged 18 to 35 with acute COVID-19. Both conserved end residues are part of each CDR3. D genes are given only for firm matches. Rows may omit the clone size; those that give it use once, few, many or a size class.

>few|TRBV3-1/TRBV3-2|TRBJ2-1|15|-
TGTGCCAGCAGCCTCGACTTAATCTCCTACAATGAGCAGTTCTTC
CASSLDLISYNEQFF
>-|TRBV27|TRBJ1-5|14|TRBD1
TGTGCCAGCAGTCCAGGACAGGGACTTCAGCCCCAGCATTTT
CASSPGQGLQPQHF
>-|TRBV28|TRBJ1-3|15|TRBD1
TGTGCCAGCAGCCCGGGACAGATCTCTGGAAACACCATATATTTT
CASSPGQISGNTIYF
>-|TRBV14|TRBJ1-1|15|-
TGTGCCAGCAGCCAAGACTGGGGGGTGAACACTGAAGCTTTCTTT
CASSQDWGVNTEAFF
>-|TRBV10-3|TRBJ1-4|13|TRBD1
TGTGCCATCAGACAGGGGGCCGGTGAAAAACTGTTTTTT
CAIRQGAGEKLFF
>-|TRBV3-1/TRBV3-2|TRBJ1-1|17|TRBD1
TGTGCCAGCAGCCCTTACACAGGGGAATCGCTAAACACTGAAGCTTTCTTT
CASSPYTGESLNTEAFF
>-|TRBV2|TRBJ1-5|15|-
TGTGCCAGCAGTGAAGGGTCACAGGGCCGGCAGCCCCAGCATTTT
CASSEGSQGRQPQHF
>-|TRBV7-3|TRBJ2-1|15|TRBD2
TGTGCCAGCAGCCTTACTAGCGGGAGTTTCAATGAGCAGTTCTTC
CASSLTSGSFNEQFF
>-|TRBV5-1|TRBJ1-6|15|TRBD1
TGCGCCAGCAGCCGTGGACAGGGGGCGCCTTCACCCCTCCACTTT
CASSRGQGAPSPLHF
>-|TRBV3-1/TRBV3-2|TRBJ2-7|15|TRBD1
TGTGCCAGCAGCCTTCCCGGGACAGGGGCAGCCGAGCAGTACTTC
CASSLPGTGAAEQYF
>-|TRBV27|TRBJ1-2|17|TRBD1
TGTGCCAGCAGTTCCTTGACCCGGGACAGGGCTTACTATGGCTACACCTTC
CASSSLTRDRAYYGYTF
>once|TRBV5-8|TRBJ1-1|13|-
TGTGCCAGCAGCCCAGACTCGAACACTGAAGCTTTCTTT
CASSPDSNTEAFF
>-|TRBV2|TRBJ2-1|15|TRBD2
TGTGCCAGCAGTGAAAGGACTAGCGGGAACAATGAGCAGTTCTTC
CASSERTSGNNEQFF
>-|TRBV27|TRBJ2-7|14|TRBD2
TGTGCCAGCAGTTTATCGACTAGCATCAGCGAGCAGTACTTC
CASSLSTSISEQYF
>-|TRBV7-3|TRBJ2-3|16|-
TGTGCCAGCAGCTTAGGGCAGGGCCAGAGCACAGATACGCAGTATTTT
CASSLGQGQSTDTQYF
>-|TRBV27|TRBJ1-4|15|-
TGTGCCAGCAGTATCACCGGAGCAACTAATGAAAAACTGTTTTTT
CASSITGATNEKLFF
>-|TRBV14|TRBJ2-2|16|-
TGTGCCAGCAGCCAAGGGAGGCTAGCACCAACCGGGGAGCTGTTTTTT
CASSQGRLAPTGELFF
>once|TRBV7-3|TRBJ1-2|14|TRBD1
TGTGCCAGCAGCCAAGGGGACAGGGCAGGAGGCTACACCTTC
CASSQGDRAGGYTF
>-|TRBV11-3|TRBJ1-1|16|-
TGTGCCAGCAGCTCACGGACAGTAGACATGAACACTGAAGCTTTCTTT
CASSSRTVDMNTEAFF
>-|TRBV5-4|TRBJ2-5|16|TRBD1
TGTGCCAGCAGCTCCGGACAGGGGCTATTCCAAGAGACCCAGTACTTC
CASSSGQGLFQETQYF
>few|TRBV4-1|TRBJ2-1|16|-
TGCGCCAGCAGCCTACAAGACCCGGGGACTGACAATGAGCAGTTCTTC
CASSLQDPGTDNEQFF
>-|TRBV28|TRBJ2-2|16|-
TGTGCCAGCAGTATTGGGACACTCTTGATTACCGGGGAGCTGTTTTTT
CASSIGTLLITGELFF
>-|TRBV18|TRBJ2-1|13|-
TGTGCCAGCTCACCTGTCAATTCGGATGAGCAGTTCTTC
CASSPVNSDEQFF
>-|TRBV7-6|TRBJ2-2|16|TRBD1
TGTGCCAGCAGCTTAGGAGGGACAGGGAACACCGGGGAGCTGTTTTTT
CASSLGGTGNTGELFF
>-|TRBV24-1|TRBJ1-1|13|-
TGTGCCACCAGTGGGGAGGGGTATACTGAAGCTTTCTTT
CATSGEGYTEAFF